This T cell receptor beta chain appears in the sequencing data of a study of vaccination and CD4 T cells after COVID-19. The Oncomine TCR Beta short-read assay sequenced DNA from cultured CD4+ T cells. TCRdb re-called the PCR reads with MiXCR, one entry per CDR3 protein. The sample includes 13,000 or so distinct CDR3 sequences, 43% of them seen just once. This clonotype occurred a few times. Its specificity is not known. Treatment defined: roughly ten-day PBMC culture with coronavirus spike peptide pools or control peptides (ViraFEST assay). Wells contained around 1.8 million PBMCs each, and these were cultured with 8 to 10 IU/ml IL-2 and approximately 10 ug/ml peptide pools. The junction had 13 bases not matched to a gene; V was cut back by 4 bases and J by 8 bases. Germline CDR1 reads LNHDA; CDR2 reads SQIVND (reference sequence). This CDR3 is built from 15 residues.

The chain is built from TRBV19 and TRBJ1-1, with 7 bases that match TRBD1. The source material was CD4+ T cells from blood, cultured in vitro. The clonotype was recovered from a human donor who had recovered from COVID-19. The CDR3 loop reads CASSTSSGGKREAFF. CDR3 DNA sequence: TGTGCCAGTAGTACCTCCTCAGGGGGGAAAAGGGAAGCTTTCTTT.